This T cell receptor beta chain was found in a study of T cells in women clearing cervical HPV infection. Study-level background: No precancer developed; the control's incident HPV16 infection cleared within 12 months. For cases, blood was sampled a median about 140 days after lesion detection, interquartile range roughly 80 to 230 days.

In the case of this clone: What it recognizes is unknown. The observed sequence ends 3 residues before the CDR3 terminus, with the missing tail filled in from the germline J gene.

Assay: immunoSEQ multiplex PCR; the TCRdb copy retains only in-frame clones and omits some. Its listing shows tens of thousands of clones. General observations from the study: A classifier using richness and V gene abundances reached an AUC of more than 0.75.

Trimming took 1 base from V and 0 from J, leaving 7 bases between them. In germline, CDR1 is LNHNV, CDR2 YYDKDF (reference sequence). This CDR3 spans 14 amino acids. The sequenced sample consisted of blood buffy coat. The V gene is TRBV15, the J gene TRBJ2-7; D unclear. The source of this sequence is a woman between 18 and 69 years old with a cervical HPV16 infection that either progressed to CIN3+ or cleared (not recorded which). CDR3 amino acids: CATSRGGSSYEQYF. CDR3 bases read: TGTGCCACCAGCAGAGGCGGAAGCTCCTACGAG.